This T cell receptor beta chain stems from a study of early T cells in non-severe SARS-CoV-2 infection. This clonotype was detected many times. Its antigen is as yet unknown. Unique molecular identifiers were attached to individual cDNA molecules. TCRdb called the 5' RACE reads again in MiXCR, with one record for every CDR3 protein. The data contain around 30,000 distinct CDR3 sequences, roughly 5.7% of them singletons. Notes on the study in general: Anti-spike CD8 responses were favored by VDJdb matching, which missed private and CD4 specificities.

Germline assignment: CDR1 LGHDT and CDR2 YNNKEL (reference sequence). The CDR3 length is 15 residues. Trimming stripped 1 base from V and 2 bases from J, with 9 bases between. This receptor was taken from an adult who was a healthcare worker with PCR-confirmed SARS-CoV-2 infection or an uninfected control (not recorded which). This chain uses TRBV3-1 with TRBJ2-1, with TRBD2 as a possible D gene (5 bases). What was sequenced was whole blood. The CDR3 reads CASSQGFSAYNEQFF. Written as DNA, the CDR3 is TGTGCCAGCAGCCAAGGGTTTAGCGCCTACAATGAGCAGTTCTTC.